This entry concerns a single T cell receptor (beta chain). This sample is part of a study of blood T cell repertoires in COVID-19. About the study: PBMCs, B-cell-depleted T cells, or T cells were the source of the cDNA or gDNA that made up the material.

CDR1 and CDR2 from the germline V gene are MNHNS and SASEGT. The J segment lost 3 bases and the V segment lost 2 bases, leaving 4 bases of the junction unmatched. CDR3 size: 15 residues. Clones were sequenced by immunoSEQ multiplex PCR, and TCRdb holds only the in-frame ones, with some missing. The data show approximately 150,000 clones, approximately 80% seen once. Sequencing was performed on peripheral blood. This sequence joins TRBV6-1 and TRBJ2-7; 10 bases map to TRBD2. The clonotype originates from a human donor in a cohort sampled during active COVID-19. Written as DNA, the CDR3 is TGTGCCAGCAGTGAACGACTAGCGGGTTACTACGAGCAGTACTTC. Translation gives CASSERLAGYYEQYF.